Listed below are T cell receptor beta chains from one sample, sequenced in a study of blood T cell repertoires in COVID-19. Clones were read by immunoSEQ multiplex PCR, and TCRdb kept only the in-frame ones, dropping some. The sample lists about 100,000 clones, 80% seen once, with roughly a third in the top ten. The sequenced sample consisted of peripheral blood. These receptors all come from a man between 65 and 85 years old with active or convalescent COVID-19. Each CDR3 is given with its conserved first and last residue. The D gene is left open where the match is weak. Only part of the rows carry a size: once, few, many, or a class if the clone is expanded.

len: 14
d_gene: NA
j_gene: TRBJ1-5
abundance: NA
v_gene: TRBV7-2
CDR3nt: TGTGCCAGCAGCCCCGGGGGTTTGAGGCAGCCCCAGCATTTT
CDR3aa: CASSPGGLRQPQHF

len: 16
d_gene: NA
j_gene: TRBJ2-7
abundance: NA
v_gene: TRBV24-1
CDR3nt: TGTGCCACCAGTTCGGCGCGCGGTTGGGAGTCCTACGAGCAGTACTTC
CDR3aa: CATSSARGWESYEQYF

len: 14
d_gene: TRBD1
j_gene: TRBJ1-2
abundance: NA
v_gene: TRBV11-2
CDR3nt: TGTGCCAGCAGCACTCGACAGGGTGTCCATGGCTACACCTTC
CDR3aa: CASSTRQGVHGYTF

len: 14
d_gene: TRBD1
j_gene: TRBJ1-4
abundance: once
v_gene: TRBV7-9
CDR3nt: TGTGGGGTTTCGGATGGGGACAGAAATGAAAAACTGTTTTTT
CDR3aa: CGVSDGDRNEKLFF

len: 15
d_gene: NA
j_gene: TRBJ2-7
abundance: NA
v_gene: TRBV4-3
CDR3nt: TGCGCCAGCAGCCAACGGCGGGGTGCTTCCTACGAGCAGTACTTC
CDR3aa: CASSQRRGASYEQYF

len: 15
d_gene: TRBD2
j_gene: TRBJ2-7
abundance: NA
v_gene: TRBV27
CDR3nt: TGTGCCAGCAGTTCGCTAGCGGGAGGAAGTTACGAGCAGTACTTC
CDR3aa: CASSSLAGGSYEQYF

len: 14
d_gene: TRBD2
j_gene: TRBJ2-3
abundance: NA
v_gene: TRBV7-2
CDR3nt: TGTGCCAGCAGCGCCGTAGCGGGAGTGGATACGCAGTATTTT
CDR3aa: CASSAVAGVDTQYF

len: 16
d_gene: TRBD1
j_gene: TRBJ2-1
abundance: few
v_gene: TRBV11-2
CDR3nt: TGTGCCAGCAGCTCCCGACAGGGTTTCAGGAACAATGAGCAGTTCTTC
CDR3aa: CASSSRQGFRNNEQFF

len: 13
d_gene: TRBD1
j_gene: TRBJ1-2
abundance: NA
v_gene: TRBV4-2
CDR3nt: TGTGCCAGCAGCCAGGGGGACAGGGAAGGCTACACCTTC
CDR3aa: CASSQGDREGYTF

len: 10
d_gene: NA
j_gene: TRBJ1-1
abundance: NA
v_gene: TRBV12-3/TRBV12-4
CDR3nt: TGTGCCAGCAGTTCAACTGAAGCTTTCTTT
CDR3aa: CASSSTEAFF

len: 16
d_gene: TRBD2
j_gene: TRBJ2-3
abundance: NA
v_gene: TRBV28
CDR3nt: TGTGCCAGCAGTAGACGACTAGCGGAGCGCACAGATACGCAGTATTTT
CDR3aa: CASSRRLAERTDTQYF

len: 15
d_gene: NA
j_gene: TRBJ2-2
abundance: NA
v_gene: TRBV28
CDR3nt: TGTGCCAGCAGCCCCGGGACTCCCAACGACGGGGAGCTGTTTTTT
CDR3aa: CASSPGTPNDGELFF

len: 15
d_gene: TRBD2
j_gene: TRBJ2-3
abundance: NA
v_gene: TRBV24-1
CDR3nt: TGTGCCACCAGTCATCGGGACTACAGCACAGATACGCAGTATTTT
CDR3aa: CATSHRDYSTDTQYF

len: 15
d_gene: TRBD1
j_gene: TRBJ1-1
abundance: NA
v_gene: TRBV3-1/TRBV3-2
CDR3nt: TGTGCCAGCAGCGCCCGACAGGGTCGTTACACTGAAGCTTTCTTT
CDR3aa: CASSARQGRYTEAFF

len: 13
d_gene: NA
j_gene: TRBJ2-3
abundance: once
v_gene: TRBV9
CDR3nt: TGTGCCAGCAGCGTCTCCGGTACAGATACGCAGTATTTT
CDR3aa: CASSVSGTDTQYF

len: 15
d_gene: TRBD1
j_gene: TRBJ1-5
abundance: NA
v_gene: TRBV7-2
CDR3nt: TGTGCCAGCAGCTCGGGACAGGAAGAAAATCAGCCCCAGCATTTT
CDR3aa: CASSSGQEENQPQHF

len: 17
d_gene: NA
j_gene: TRBJ1-6
abundance: NA
v_gene: TRBV7-9
CDR3nt: TGTGCCAGCAGCTTTCAGTTTACGTTTGGCCGGGATTCACCCCTCCACTTT
CDR3aa: CASSFQFTFGRDSPLHF

len: 15
d_gene: NA
j_gene: TRBJ2-1
abundance: NA
v_gene: TRBV6-5
CDR3nt: TGTGCCAGCAGTAGGGGGGGGCTAGCGTTCAATGAGCAGTTCTTC
CDR3aa: CASSRGGLAFNEQFF

len: 13
d_gene: NA
j_gene: TRBJ1-6
abundance: NA
v_gene: TRBV7-2
CDR3nt: TGTGCCAGCAGCTTAGGGGCTGGGTCACCCCTCCACTTT
CDR3aa: CASSLGAGSPLHF

len: 19
d_gene: TRBD2
j_gene: TRBJ2-1
abundance: NA
v_gene: TRBV5-1
CDR3nt: TGCGCCAGCAGCGGCGGACTAGCGGGAGGAACTTTCTCCTACAATGAGCAGTTCTTC
CDR3aa: CASSGGLAGGTFSYNEQFF

len: 14
d_gene: NA
j_gene: TRBJ1-1
abundance: NA
v_gene: TRBV27
CDR3nt: TGTGCCAGCAGTATAATCCGGGGGGACACTGAAGCTTTCTTT
CDR3aa: CASSIIRGDTEAFF

len: 19
d_gene: TRBD1
j_gene: TRBJ1-1
abundance: NA
v_gene: TRBV29-1
CDR3nt: TGCAGCGTCCAACTCGACCTAAATCGGGACAGGGATGTTATCACTGAAGCTTTCTTT
CDR3aa: CSVQLDLNRDRDVITEAFF

len: 14
d_gene: TRBD2
j_gene: TRBJ2-1
abundance: NA
v_gene: TRBV19
CDR3nt: TGTGCCAGTAGTGCCCTAGCGGGAGCTCGTGAGCAGTTCTTC
CDR3aa: CASSALAGAREQFF

len: 13
d_gene: NA
j_gene: TRBJ2-7
abundance: NA
v_gene: TRBV11-2
CDR3nt: TGTGCCAGCAGCTTAGGACATTTCGACGAGCAGTACTTC
CDR3aa: CASSLGHFDEQYF

len: 14
d_gene: NA
j_gene: TRBJ1-5
abundance: few
v_gene: TRBV2
CDR3nt: TGTGCCAGCAGCGCAGGGGAGAGCAATCAGCCCCAGCATTTT
CDR3aa: CASSAGESNQPQHF

len: 17
d_gene: TRBD1
j_gene: TRBJ2-7
abundance: once
v_gene: TRBV25-1
CDR3nt: TGTGCCAGCAGTGAATCCCTCTTTGGGACAGGGTCCTACGAGCAGTACTTC
CDR3aa: CASSESLFGTGSYEQYF

len: 16
d_gene: TRBD2
j_gene: TRBJ2-1
abundance: NA
v_gene: TRBV19
CDR3nt: TGTGCCAGTAGTATAACCGGGACTAGCGACTACAATGAGCAGTTCTTC
CDR3aa: CASSITGTSDYNEQFF

len: 16
d_gene: TRBD1
j_gene: TRBJ2-2
abundance: NA
v_gene: TRBV4-3
CDR3nt: TGCGCCAGCAGCCAGGACAGGGGGCTAAACACCGGGGAGCTGTTTTTT
CDR3aa: CASSQDRGLNTGELFF

len: 13
d_gene: NA
j_gene: TRBJ1-5
abundance: NA
v_gene: TRBV4-1
CDR3nt: TGCGCCAGCAGCCAAGATCGGGGTCAGCCCCAGCATTTT
CDR3aa: CASSQDRGQPQHF

len: 15
d_gene: TRBD2
j_gene: TRBJ2-7
abundance: NA
v_gene: TRBV14
CDR3nt: TGTGCCAGCAGCCAACAATCCCGACTAGCGGGAGGGAAGTACTTC
CDR3aa: CASSQQSRLAGGKYF

len: 15
d_gene: NA
j_gene: TRBJ1-1
abundance: NA
v_gene: TRBV29-1
CDR3nt: TGCAGCGTCGCAACAAAACAGGCCGCGGGGACTGAAGCTTTCTTT
CDR3aa: CSVATKQAAGTEAFF

len: 12
d_gene: NA
j_gene: TRBJ1-2
abundance: NA
v_gene: TRBV28
CDR3nt: TGTGCCAGCAGCAAACAGGTTGATGGCTACACCTTC
CDR3aa: CASSKQVDGYTF

len: 15
d_gene: NA
j_gene: TRBJ2-1
abundance: NA
v_gene: TRBV19
CDR3nt: TGTGCCAGTAGTACGAGGGTCCTTGGCTACAATGAGCAGTTCTTC
CDR3aa: CASSTRVLGYNEQFF

len: 14
d_gene: NA
j_gene: TRBJ2-2
abundance: NA
v_gene: TRBV30
CDR3nt: TGTGCCTGGAGTGGGGCAGCTTACACCGGGGAGCTGTTTTTT
CDR3aa: CAWSGAAYTGELFF

len: 15
d_gene: TRBD1
j_gene: TRBJ2-6
abundance: NA
v_gene: TRBV4-3
CDR3nt: TGCGCCAGCAGCGCGACAGGGTTAGGGGCCAACGTCCTGACTTTC
CDR3aa: CASSATGLGANVLTF

len: 15
d_gene: TRBD2
j_gene: TRBJ2-7
abundance: NA
v_gene: TRBV11-2
CDR3nt: TGTGCCAGCAGACGGGCGACTAGCGGGGGATACGAGCAGTACTTC
CDR3aa: CASRRATSGGYEQYF

len: 15
d_gene: TRBD2
j_gene: TRBJ2-1
abundance: NA
v_gene: TRBV5-4
CDR3nt: TGTGCCAGCAGCCCTTCCGCAGGGAGGGACAATGAGCAGTTCTTC
CDR3aa: CASSPSAGRDNEQFF

len: 11
d_gene: NA
j_gene: TRBJ2-5
abundance: NA
v_gene: TRBV29-1
CDR3nt: TGCAGCGTTGCAGGGGAAGAGACCCAGTACTTC
CDR3aa: CSVAGEETQYF

len: 15
d_gene: TRBD1
j_gene: TRBJ2-1
abundance: few
v_gene: TRBV5-5
CDR3nt: TGTGCCAGCAGCATTTACAGGGGTATCGACAATGAGCAGTTCTTC
CDR3aa: CASSIYRGIDNEQFF

len: 15
d_gene: NA
j_gene: TRBJ1-3
abundance: few
v_gene: TRBV28
CDR3nt: TGTGCCAGCAGTTTAGGCGCAGGGCATGGAAACACCATATATTTT
CDR3aa: CASSLGAGHGNTIYF

len: 12
d_gene: NA
j_gene: TRBJ1-2
abundance: NA
v_gene: TRBV28
CDR3nt: TGTGCCAGCAGTCCCCCCAGCTATGGCTACACCTTC
CDR3aa: CASSPPSYGYTF

len: 15
d_gene: NA
j_gene: TRBJ2-1
abundance: NA
v_gene: TRBV24-1
CDR3nt: TGTGCCACCAGTGATACCGGGGGGCCGCGGAATGAGCAGTTCTTC
CDR3aa: CATSDTGGPRNEQFF

len: 16
d_gene: TRBD2
j_gene: TRBJ2-1
abundance: NA
v_gene: TRBV13
CDR3nt: TGTGCCAGCAGCTTAGGCCCTCTAGCGGTTTACAATGAGCAGTTCTTC
CDR3aa: CASSLGPLAVYNEQFF

len: 16
d_gene: TRBD2
j_gene: TRBJ2-1
abundance: NA
v_gene: TRBV5-4
CDR3nt: TGTGCCAGCAGCGTTGACCCTAGCGGGGATTACAATGAGCAGTTCTTC
CDR3aa: CASSVDPSGDYNEQFF

len: 13
d_gene: NA
j_gene: TRBJ2-3
abundance: NA
v_gene: TRBV27
CDR3nt: TGTGCCAGCAGTTTTTTGGGGACAAATACGCAGTATTTT
CDR3aa: CASSFLGTNTQYF

len: 14
d_gene: TRBD1
j_gene: TRBJ2-7
abundance: NA
v_gene: TRBV6-5
CDR3nt: TGTGCCAGCAGGGACCAGGGGGCCTCCTACGAGCAGTACTTC
CDR3aa: CASRDQGASYEQYF

len: 13
d_gene: TRBD2
j_gene: TRBJ2-7
abundance: NA
v_gene: TRBV2
CDR3nt: TGTGCCAGCAGTTCGGGAGGGCCCTACGAGCAGTACTTC
CDR3aa: CASSSGGPYEQYF

len: 15
d_gene: TRBD1
j_gene: TRBJ1-2
abundance: NA
v_gene: TRBV9
CDR3nt: TGTGCCAGCAGCGTAGGGGGCAGGGGGCAAGGTGGCTACACCTTC
CDR3aa: CASSVGGRGQGGYTF